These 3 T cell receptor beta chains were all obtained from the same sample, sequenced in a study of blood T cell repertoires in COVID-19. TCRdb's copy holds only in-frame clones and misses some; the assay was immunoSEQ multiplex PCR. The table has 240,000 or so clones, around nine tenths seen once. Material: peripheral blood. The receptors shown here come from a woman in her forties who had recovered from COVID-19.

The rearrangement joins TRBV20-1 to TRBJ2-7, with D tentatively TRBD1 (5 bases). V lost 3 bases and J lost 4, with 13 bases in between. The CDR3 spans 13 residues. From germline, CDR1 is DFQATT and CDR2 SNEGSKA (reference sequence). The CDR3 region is CSASVPGLYEQYF. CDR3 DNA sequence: TGCAGTGCTAGTGTCCCAGGGCTGTACGAGCAGTACTTC.

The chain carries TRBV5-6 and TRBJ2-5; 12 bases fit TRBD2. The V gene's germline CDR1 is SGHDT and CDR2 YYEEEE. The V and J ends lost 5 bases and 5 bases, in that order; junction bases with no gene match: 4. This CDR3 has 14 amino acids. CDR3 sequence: CASRASGRGETQYF. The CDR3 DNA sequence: TGTGCCAGCAGGGCTAGCGGGAGGGGGGAGACCCAGTACTTC.

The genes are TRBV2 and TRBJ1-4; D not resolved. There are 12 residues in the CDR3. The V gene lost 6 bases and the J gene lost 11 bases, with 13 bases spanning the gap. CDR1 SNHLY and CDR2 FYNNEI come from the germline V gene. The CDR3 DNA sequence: TGTGCCAGCAGGACGACGGGCGGGAAACTGTTTTTT. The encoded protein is CASRTTGGKLFF. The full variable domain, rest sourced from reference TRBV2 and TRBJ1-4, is EPEVTQTPSHQVTQMGQEVILRCVPISNHLYFYWYRQILGQKVEFLVSFYNNEISEKSEIFDDQFSVERPDGSNFTLKIRSTKLEDSAMYFCASRTTGGKLFFGSGTQLSVL.